This TCR beta chain was sequenced during a study of low-dose radiotherapy and immunotherapy resistance in tumors. On the study more broadly: Treatment of Cohort 1 consisted of 0.5 Gy per fraction every 2 weeks, adding up to 6.5 Gy. Patients were treated with intravenous nivolumab at 240 mg every two weeks and were also dosed with ipilimumab at 1 mg/kg every six weeks.

Primers targeting TRAV and TRBV primed first-strand cDNA, covering alpha and beta chains. With a V-primer adapter and a constant-region primer, TCRs were amplified for around 21 PCR cycles. TCRdb reanalysed the reads using MiXCR and keeps one entry per CDR3 protein. Of fewer than 6,500 distinct CDR3 sequences listed, around 84% were seen once; the top ten hold 5% to 6.5%. In the RACIN dose-escalation trial, donors got nivolumab plus ipilimumab with aspirin, cyclophosphamide and radiotherapy. V was clipped by 0 bases and J by 0 bases; unmatched bases: 15. This CDR3 comprises 21 residues. Per germline, CDR1 PRHDT and CDR2 FYEKMQ (reference sequence).

The source is a human donor with advanced metastatic prostate, ovarian, gallbladder or colorectal cancer (not recorded which). This table probably holds off-target reads from a library built for another chain. The chain employs TRBV13 and TRBJ2-5; 11 positions match TRBD2. Here the CDR3 reads CASSLGHTSGSIPRYQETQYF. In DNA form, the CDR3 reads TGTGCCAGCAGCTTAGGCCATACTAGCGGGAGTATCCCCAGGTACCAAGAGACCCAGTACTTC. The full variable domain, completed using reference TRBV13 and TRBJ2-5, is AAGVIQSPRHLIKEKRETATLKCYPIPRHDTVYWYQQGPGQDPQFLISFYEKMQSDKGSIPDRFSAQQFSDYHSELNMSSLELGDSALYFCASSLGHTSGSIPRYQETQYFGPGTRLLVL.